This T cell receptor beta chain appears in the sequencing data of a study of beta chain features in type 1 diabetes. Overall study context: Across the samples, 100 million to 130 million sorted cells were examined in total.

Trimming cost V 1 base and J 11 bases; bases outside gene matches: 11. CDR1 is GTSNPN, CDR2 SVGIG, per germline (reference sequence). The CDR3 length is 15 residues. Regarding this clone: Its antigen is still unknown.

Study-level results: Researchers report that Type 1 diabetes patients had moderately but significantly shorter TCRB CDR3s across all four CD4+ subsets. For type 1 diabetes patients, VDJ junctions showed fewer insertions and more deletions.

Every bit of the isolated RNA underwent reverse transcription, so sequencing read expressed TCRB transcripts. The assay was immunoSEQ multiplex PCR, and TCRdb's table has in-frame clones only and misses some. The data hold around 150,000 clones, with 8.5% to 10% observed a single time. A sort by CD45RO/CCR7/CD25/CD127/CD95/CD27 yielded CD4+ naive, central memory, regulatory and stem cell-like memory cells. The sequence derives from a woman in her 30s with type 1 diabetes. The chain has TRBV30 and TRBJ1-5; 10 bases map to TRBD1. The sample comprised central memory CD4+ T cells from blood. In nucleotides, the CDR3 is TGTGCCTGGAGTGGGAAGGGACAGGGGAATTGGGCCCAGCATTTT. This sequence encodes CAWSGKGQGNWAQHF.